These T cell receptor beta chains were read from a single sample in a study of cytomegalovirus exposure and HLA in healthy donors. Produced via immunoSEQ multiplex PCR; TCRdb's table is partial and in-frame only. The data show 200,000 to 250,000 clones, 80% to 90% seen once. Sequenced sample: PBMCs. The origin of the receptors is a woman younger than 35 in good health and CMV-seronegative. CDR3s include the opening cysteine and the closing phenylalanine or tryptophan. The D gene is left open where the match is weak. Clone size is given for some rows only: seen once, a few or many times, or a class if the clone is expanded.

TRBV4-1,few,TRBJ1-5,TRBD1,TGCGCCAGCAGCCCAAGGTCTTGGAGGTGGACAGGGCAGGGTCAGCCCCAGCATTTT,CASSPRSWRWTGQGQPQHF
TRBV11-2,NA,TRBJ1-6,NA,TGTGCCAGCAGCTTAGAGGGCAGAGCTAATTCACCCCTCCACTTT,CASSLEGRANSPLHF
TRBV6-5,NA,TRBJ2-1,NA,TGTGCCAGCAGTGAACGGGGACTTTACAATGAGCAGTTCTTC,CASSERGLYNEQFF
TRBV7-2,NA,TRBJ2-5,NA,TGTGCCAGCAGCTTGACTAGTTCCCAAGAGACCCAGTACTTC,CASSLTSSQETQYF
TRBV7-6,NA,TRBJ1-1,NA,TGTGCCAGCAGCCCTCGACAGATGAACACTGAAGCTTTCTTT,CASSPRQMNTEAFF
TRBV9,NA,TRBJ2-3,TRBD2,TGTGCCAGCAGCGTAGTGAGCGGGGGGGTTTCTAGCACAGATACGCAGTATTTT,CASSVVSGGVSSTDTQYF
TRBV5-1,NA,TRBJ1-1,NA,TGCGCCAGCAGCTTGAAGGCGGGTAGTGACACTGAAGCTTTCTTT,CASSLKAGSDTEAFF
TRBV5-6,once,TRBJ2-1,TRBD2,TGTGCCAGCAGCTTGTTTCTAGCGGGGACCAATGAGCAGTTCTTC,CASSLFLAGTNEQFF
TRBV5-1,NA,TRBJ1-2,TRBD1,TGCGCCAGCAGCTGGGGACAGGGTTCAAACTATGGCTACACCTTC,CASSWGQGSNYGYTF
TRBV4-1,few,TRBJ2-5,NA,TGCGCCAGCAGCCAACAGGGGTTCTTAGGAGAGACCCAGTACTTC,CASSQQGFLGETQYF
TRBV5-8,NA,TRBJ2-6,NA,TGTGCCAGCAGTCCCAATAAGGGGACTGGGGCCAACGTCCTGACTTTC,CASSPNKGTGANVLTF
TRBV15,NA,TRBJ1-5,TRBD1,TGTGCCACCAGCAGACGGTGGGACAGTAGTAGCAATCAGCCCCAGCATTTT,CATSRRWDSSSNQPQHF
TRBV5-4,NA,TRBJ2-2,NA,TGTGCCAGCAGCTCCAGCGGAGAGGGAAACACCGGGGAGCTGTTTTTT,CASSSSGEGNTGELFF
TRBV7-2,NA,TRBJ2-7,TRBD1,TGTGCCAGCAGCTTACGACAGGGGGACGAGCAGTACTTC,CASSLRQGDEQYF
TRBV11-2,NA,TRBJ2-7,NA,TGTGCCAGCAGCTTCTCACAGACCTACGAGCAGTACTTC,CASSFSQTYEQYF
TRBV18,NA,TRBJ1-4,NA,TGTGCCAGCTCACCCCCGGCGGTCCGAGAAAAACTGTTTTTT,CASSPPAVREKLFF
TRBV5-1,NA,TRBJ2-5,NA,TGCGCCAGCAGCACGGTTTCCAGCGGAGAAGAGACCCAGTACTTC,CASSTVSSGEETQYF
TRBV6-8,once,TRBJ1-3,TRBD1,TGTGCCAGCATCGACGCCCGGGACAGCTCTGGAAACACCATATATTTT,CASIDARDSSGNTIYF
TRBV29-1,NA,TRBJ2-3,NA,TGCAGCGTCATCGCGGGGAGCACAGATACGCAGTATTTT,CSVIAGSTDTQYF
TRBV7-9,NA,TRBJ1-6,NA,TGTGCCAGCAGGGGGGGTCCGAGCTCCTATAATTCACCCCTCCACTTT,CASRGGPSSYNSPLHF
TRBV5-4,NA,TRBJ1-2,NA,TGTGCCAGCAGCTTGGGTCAGAACTATGGCTACACCTTC,CASSLGQNYGYTF
TRBV4-2,NA,TRBJ2-5,TRBD2,TGTGCCAGCAGCCAAGATCGCGGGGGCCAAGAGACCCAGTACTTC,CASSQDRGGQETQYF
TRBV5-1,NA,TRBJ2-5,NA,TGCGCCAGCAGTCCTGTACAGGGTTGGGATGAGACCCAGTACTTC,CASSPVQGWDETQYF
TRBV10-3,NA,TRBJ2-7,TRBD2,TGTGCCATCAGTGGCCTAGCGGGTAACGAGCAGTACTTC,CAISGLAGNEQYF
TRBV13,NA,TRBJ1-6,TRBD1,TGTGCCAGCAGCAAGGGACAGGGGTGGAGCTCCTATAATTCACCCCTCCACTTT,CASSKGQGWSSYNSPLHF
TRBV6-1,NA,TRBJ2-3,TRBD2,TGTGCCAGCAGTGGGGGAAGACTAGCGGGAGTCGCAGATACGCAGTATTTT,CASSGGRLAGVADTQYF
TRBV9,NA,TRBJ2-3,NA,TGTGCCAGCAGCGTAGGTCCAGGCACAGATACGCAGTATTTT,CASSVGPGTDTQYF
TRBV7-2,NA,TRBJ2-5,TRBD2,TGTGCCAGCAGCCCCCGGAGGAGCGGGGGGCTGGGGGAGACCCAGTACTTC,CASSPRRSGGLGETQYF
TRBV6-1,NA,TRBJ2-5,NA,TGTGCCAGCAGCGAGACAGTCGTGGAGACCCAGTACTTC,CASSETVVETQYF
TRBV7-9,once,TRBJ2-1,TRBD2,TGTGCCAGCAGCTCAAGACTAGCGGGAGGGATCGTGAATGAGCAGTTCTTC,CASSSRLAGGIVNEQFF
TRBV29-1,NA,TRBJ2-7,TRBD2,TGCAGCGTTGTACGGAGCGGGAGCAACTACGAGCAGTACTTC,CSVVRSGSNYEQYF
TRBV4-3,NA,TRBJ2-3,NA,TGCGCCAGCAGCCAAGATTTGCCGGTGGGGGGTGCTAGCACAGATACGCAGTATTTT,CASSQDLPVGGASTDTQYF
TRBV5-6,NA,TRBJ2-1,NA,TGTGCCAGCAGCTTCATCAATGAGCAGTTCTTC,CASSFINEQFF
TRBV5-6,NA,TRBJ2-7,TRBD1,TGTGCCAGCAGCTTCGGACAGGGCATATACGAGCAGTACTTC,CASSFGQGIYEQYF
TRBV7-2,NA,TRBJ2-1,NA,TGTGCCAGCAGCTTAGGGCCGCACAGCTCCTACAATGAGCAGTTCTTC,CASSLGPHSSYNEQFF
TRBV4-3,NA,TRBJ2-1,TRBD1,TGCGCCAGCAGCCAAGATCTCAGACAGGGCCCATACAATGAGCAGTTCTTC,CASSQDLRQGPYNEQFF
TRBV15,once,TRBJ2-7,NA,TGTGCCACCAGCAGAGAAAACAGGGTGGACGAGCAGTACTTC,CATSRENRVDEQYF
TRBV11-3,NA,TRBJ2-7,NA,TGTGCCAGCAGCTTAGGGGGAGGAGGTGCTTACGAGCAGTACTTC,CASSLGGGGAYEQYF
TRBV11-2,few,TRBJ2-5,NA,TGTGCCAGCAGCTTACTGTACCAAGAGACCCAGTACTTC,CASSLLYQETQYF
TRBV4-3,NA,TRBJ2-1,NA,TGCGCCAGCAGCCAAGGGGACTGGACCTACAATGAGCAGTTCTTC,CASSQGDWTYNEQFF
TRBV19,NA,TRBJ1-1,NA,TGTGCCAGTAAGGAGGACCTCCTGAACACTGAAGCTTTCTTT,CASKEDLLNTEAFF
TRBV29-1,NA,TRBJ1-4,NA,TGCAGCGTTGAGTTACAACCCAGGAAACTGTTTTTT,CSVELQPRKLFF
TRBV2,NA,TRBJ1-5,NA,TGTGCCAGCAGTGAAGAAATGGGCCAGCCCCAGCATTTT,CASSEEMGQPQHF
TRBV6-1,NA,TRBJ2-2,NA,TGTGCCAGCACGTGGGGCTTCTCCACCGGGGAGCTGTTTTTT,CASTWGFSTGELFF
TRBV10-1,NA,TRBJ1-1,TRBD1,TGCGCCAGACTTCCAGGGGGGAGAACTGAAGCTTTCTTT,CARLPGGRTEAFF
TRBV9,NA,TRBJ2-1,TRBD1,TGTGCCAGCAGCCCCGACAGGGACAATGAGCAGTTCTTC,CASSPDRDNEQFF
TRBV9,NA,TRBJ2-1,NA,TGTGCCAGCAGCGTACTCCCCCCAGATGAGCAGTTCTTC,CASSVLPPDEQFF
TRBV10-2,NA,TRBJ2-1,TRBD2,TGCGCCAGCAGCGCTTGGAGCGGGGGGGCACTCTATGAGCAGTTCTTC,CASSAWSGGALYEQFF
TRBV10-3,NA,TRBJ2-2,TRBD2,TGTGCCATCGGACTAGCGGGAGGGTTCGCGAACACCGGGGAGCTGTTTTTT,CAIGLAGGFANTGELFF